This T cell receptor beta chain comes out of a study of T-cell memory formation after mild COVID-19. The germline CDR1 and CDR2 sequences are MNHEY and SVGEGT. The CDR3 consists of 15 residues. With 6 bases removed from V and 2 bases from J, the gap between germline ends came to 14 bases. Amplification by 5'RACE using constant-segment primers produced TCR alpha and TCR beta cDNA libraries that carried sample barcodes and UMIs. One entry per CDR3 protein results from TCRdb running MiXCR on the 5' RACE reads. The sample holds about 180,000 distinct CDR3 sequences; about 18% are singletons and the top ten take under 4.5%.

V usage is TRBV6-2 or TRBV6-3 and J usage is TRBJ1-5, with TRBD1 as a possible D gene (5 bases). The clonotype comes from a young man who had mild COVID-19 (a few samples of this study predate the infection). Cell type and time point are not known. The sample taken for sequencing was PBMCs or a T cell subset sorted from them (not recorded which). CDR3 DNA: TGTGCCAGCAGCATGGTCGGGGCCGGCAATCAGCCCCAGCATTTT. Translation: CASSMVGAGNQPQHF.